These 14 T cell receptor beta chains share one sample of origin, sequenced in a study of T cells after yellow fever vaccination (dated by TCRdb to between 2019 and 2020). The library came from 5' RACE. Instrument used: Illumina HiSeq 2500. TCRdb applied fastp at Q25 and MiXCR to the public reads, then kept only in-frame beta chains. Every CDR3 protein is listed once, alongside the most common genes and DNA of its rows. For this sample there are more than 300,000 distinct CDR3 sequences; around 6.8% appear just once. 15% to 20% of the sample lies in the top ten. What this sample's treatment or condition label stands for: live attenuated yellow fever vaccine strain. Sequenced here: PBMCs, sampled approximately 47 days after the first yellow fever vaccination. The receptors stem from a young man who received the YFV17D yellow fever vaccine.

This chain connects TRBV7-6 to TRBJ2-5, with D tentatively TRBD1 (5 bases). Deletions cut 3 bases from V and 5 bases from J, with 16 bases between. Germline V gene sequence: CDR1 SGHVS, CDR2 FNYEAQ. This CDR3 is 15 amino acids long. The chain's CDR3 is CASSLDQGYRETQYF. In DNA, the CDR3 is TGTGCCAGCAGCTTGGACCAGGGTTACCGGGAGACCCAGTACTTC.

In this sample, this clonotype turned up many times. The chain joins TRBV7-2 to TRBJ2-5; 7 bases line up with TRBD1. V lost 6 bases, J lost 1 base, and 5 bases stayed unmatched. Germline CDR1 is SGHTA and CDR2 is FQGNSA. The CDR3 covers 14 residues. The CDR3 region is CASSRTGVQETQYF. Written as DNA, the CDR3 is TGTGCCAGCAGTAGAACAGGGGTCCAAGAGACCCAGTACTTC.

CDR3 coding DNA: TGCGCCAGCAGCCCCACGCAGGGTTCCGGGGAGCAGTACGTC. Its translation is CASSPTQGSGEQYV. This rearrangement joins TRBV5-1 to TRBJ2-7; the D gene is possibly TRBD1 (5 bases). Trimming took off 4 bases at V and 7 bases at J, with 18 bases between the two ends. CDR1 and CDR2 (germline): SGHRS, YFSETQ. The CDR3 covers 14 residues.

A few counts support this clonotype. Written as DNA, the CDR3 is TGTGCCAGCAGCTTAGGCGACGGGGGGCCCCGCCAAGTCGAGCAGTACTTC. It yields the protein CASSLGDGGPRQVEQYF. V usage is TRBV13 and J usage is TRBJ2-7; a possible D gene is TRBD2 (7 bases). CDR1 PRHDT and CDR2 FYEKMQ come from the germline V gene (reference sequence). V was shortened by 0 bases and J by 6 bases, with 21 bases between the two germline ends. The CDR3 loop spans 17 amino acids.

The table lists this clonotype with a few counts. This rearrangement joins TRBV6-1 to TRBJ1-6; no clear D gene. V lost 1 base, J lost 14 bases, and 18 bases lay in between. CDR1 is MNHNS and CDR2 is SASEGT in the germline V gene. The CDR3 totals 15 residues. The CDR3 sequence: CASSEVRTASEALHF. The CDR3, as DNA: TGTGCCAGCAGTGAAGTGCGGACCGCCTCTGAAGCCCTCCACTTT.

This chain connects TRBV5-6 to TRBJ1-5; TRBD1 agrees at 7 bases. The germline V gene has CDR1 SGHDT and CDR2 YYEEEE. With V trimmed by 0 bases and J by 6 bases, 9 bases remained unmatched. The CDR3 consists of 16 residues. The DNA of the CDR3 is TGTGCCAGCAGCTTGGCGGAGGGGGCTCGGAGTCAGCCCCAGCATTTT. Residues: CASSLAEGARSQPQHF.

This clonotype was recorded a few times. The chain couples TRBV5-1 to TRBJ2-2; 15 nucleotides agree with TRBD2. Germline lookup yields CDR1 SGHRS and CDR2 YFSETQ. J was trimmed by 4 bases and V by 4 bases; bases with no gene match: 8. The CDR3 runs 18 residues. CDR3 coding DNA: TGCGCCAGCAGCCATGGACTAGCGGGGGGGCTTGTCACCGGGGAGCTGTTTTTT. It yields the protein CASSHGLAGGLVTGELFF. The full variable domain, completed using reference TRBV5-1 and TRBJ2-2, is KAGVTQTPRYLIKTRGQQVTLSCSPISGHRSVSWYQQTPGQGLQFLFEYFSETQRNKGNFPGRFSGRQFSNSRSEMNVSTLELGDSALYLCASSHGLAGGLVTGELFFGEGSRLTVL.

This clonotype showed up many times. The chain has TRBV5-1 and TRBJ2-7; 8 bases line up with TRBD1. The CDR3 totals 14 residues. Germline-derived CDR1 and CDR2 are SGHRS and YFSETQ. V trimming: 5 bases; J trimming: 1 base; junction bases outside the gene matches: 5. The CDR3 DNA is TGCGCCAGCAGTCCCCGGACAGGGTCCTACGAGCAGTACTTC. Translating it yields CASSPRTGSYEQYF.

The sample holds a few counts of this clonotype. The chain has TRBV7-2 and TRBJ1-1, with D hard to call. Trimming cost V 1 base and J 3 bases, with 9 bases left between them. This CDR3 has 14 residues. Germline values: CDR1 SGHTA, CDR2 FQGNSA. CDR3 bases: TGTGCCAGCAGCTTAGAAGGGCGTGACACTGAAGCTTTCTTT. Translating gives CASSLEGRDTEAFF. The whole variable domain, filled in from reference TRBV7-2 and TRBJ1-1, reads GAGVSQSPSNKVTEKGKDVELRCDPISGHTALYWYRQSLGQGLEFLIYFQGNSAPDKSGLPSDRFSAERTGGSVSTLTIQRTQQEDSAVYLCASSLEGRDTEAFFGQGTRLTVV.

Only a few counts were recorded for this clonotype. This chain joins TRBV11-2 and TRBJ2-7, with D perhaps matching TRBD1 (6 bases). The germline V gene encodes CDR1 SGHAT and CDR2 FQNNGV. CDR3 length equals 15 residues. Trimming cost V 7 bases and J 5 bases, with 21 bases left between them. CDR3 in amino acids: CASTLRLGGPNEQYF. Here the CDR3 DNA reads TGTGCCAGCACCCTGAGGCTAGGGGGTCCCAACGAGCAGTACTTC.

The sample holds a few counts of this clonotype. The chain joins TRBV20-1 to TRBJ2-7, with D perhaps TRBD1 (5 bases). V was shortened by 3 bases and J by 2 bases, with 11 bases between the two germline ends. Germline loops: CDR1 DFQATT, CDR2 SNEGSKA (reference sequence). This CDR3 spans 13 amino acids. CDR3 sequence reads: CSASADRTYEQYF. The CDR3 region has the DNA TGCAGTGCTAGCGCCGACAGAACCTACGAGCAGTACTTC.

The gene calls are TRBV4-1 and TRBJ2-7; tentatively, D is TRBD1 (7 bases). V dropped 1 base and J dropped 4 bases, with 14 bases sitting between them. This CDR3 region has 15 residues. The germline CDR1 and CDR2 sequences are MGHRA and YSYEKL. In DNA, the CDR3 is TGCGCCAGCAGCCAAGTGGTCAGGGGGAGGTACGAGCAGTACGTC. Amino acid sequence: CASSQVVRGRYEQYV.

This clonotype was seen a handful of times. The chain employs TRBV20-1 and TRBJ2-3; weak D call: TRBD1 (6 bases). V shed 4 bases and J shed 4 bases, with 9 bases lying between them. The CDR3 runs 12 residues. CDR1 DFQATT and CDR2 SNEGSKA come from the germline V gene (reference sequence). CDR3 protein: CSATGAADTQYF. The CDR3 DNA is TGCAGTGCTACAGGGGCGGCAGATACGCAGTATTTT.

This clonotype was counted between two and nine times. The V gene is TRBV5-1, the J gene TRBJ2-2, with unresolved D. Trimming took off 6 bases at V and 3 bases at J, with 12 bases between the two ends. Per the germline V gene, CDR1 is SGHRS and CDR2 is YFSETQ. The CDR3 runs to 14 residues. The CDR3 nucleotides read TGCGCCAGCATGCCTCCCCGAGACACCGGGGAGCTGTTTTTT. Protein product: CASMPPRDTGELFF. Complete variable domain (other parts from reference TRBV5-1 and TRBJ2-2): KAGVTQTPRYLIKTRGQQVTLSCSPISGHRSVSWYQQTPGQGLQFLFEYFSETQRNKGNFPGRFSGRQFSNSRSEMNVSTLELGDSALYLCASMPPRDTGELFFGEGSRLTVL.